The 27 T cell receptor beta chains below were found in one sample sequenced in a study of blood T cell repertoires in COVID-19. The data were produced by immunoSEQ multiplex PCR, yet TCRdb's version contains in-frame clones alone and is incomplete. This table has 200,000 to 250,000 clones, around 88% appearing once. Sequencing was carried out using peripheral blood. All receptors come from a man aged 18 to 30 with active or convalescent COVID-19.

The J gene is TRBJ2-7, the V gene TRBV6-6; possible D gene TRBD1, 7 bases. Germline values: CDR1 MNHNY, CDR2 SVGAGI (reference sequence). V was cut by 7 bases and J by 5 bases, with 21 bases left in between. The CDR3 is 15 residues long. Here the CDR3 DNA reads TGTGCCAGCACCACGTTACCTGTCAGGGGGGACGAGCAGTACTTC. Protein product: CASTTLPVRGDEQYF.

The CDR3 here is CASSEALTGAGNTIYF. Written as DNA, the CDR3 is TGTGCCAGCAGTGAAGCCTTGACAGGGGCTGGAAACACCATATATTTT. The rearrangement links TRBV2 to TRBJ1-3, with TRBD1 identical over 8 bases. Germline CDR1 reads SNHLY; CDR2 reads FYNNEI. The CDR3 contains 16 residues. J lost 2 bases, V lost 0 bases, and 3 bases had no gene match. The variable domain in full, completed from reference TRBV2 and TRBJ1-3, reads EPEVTQTPSHQVTQMGQEVILRCVPISNHLYFYWYRQILGQKVEFLVSFYNNEISEKSEIFDDQFSVERPDGSNFTLKIRSTKLEDSAMYFCASSEALTGAGNTIYFGEGSWLTVV.

The chain joins TRBV28 to TRBJ2-4; 12 bases are shared with TRBD2. The V gene end was trimmed by 5 bases and the J gene end by 1 base; junction bases not matched to a gene: 9. Germline V gene sequence: CDR1 MDHEN, CDR2 SYDVKM. This CDR3 spans 18 amino acids. Written as DNA, the CDR3 is TGTGCCAGCAGTCTCGCCGGACTAGCGGGAAGCGCCAAAAACATTCAGTACTTC. Translating gives CASSLAGLAGSAKNIQYF.

This clone was counted between two and nine times. CDR3 protein: CASSPVRTGTPGSNQPQHF. DNA of the CDR3: TGTGCCAGCAGCCCAGTTAGAACTGGGACTCCCGGTAGCAATCAGCCCCAGCATTTT. V usage is TRBV7-2 and J usage is TRBJ1-5, with D maybe TRBD1 (5 bases). Trimming took 5 bases from V and 0 from J, leaving 23 bases between them. The germline V gene encodes CDR1 SGHTA and CDR2 FQGNSA. This CDR3 comprises 19 residues. The whole variable domain, remainder taken from reference TRBV7-2 and TRBJ1-5, is GAGVSQSPSNKVTEKGKDVELRCDPISGHTALYWYRQSLGQGLEFLIYFQGNSAPDKSGLPSDRFSAERTGGSVSTLTIQRTQQEDSAVYLCASSPVRTGTPGSNQPQHFGDGTRLSIL.

The chain recombines TRBV30 with TRBJ1-2, with 7 bases aligning to TRBD1. Germline V CDR1 and CDR2: GTSNPN, SVGIG (reference sequence). The CDR3 extends over 12 amino acids. The J segment lost 7 bases and the V segment lost 8 bases, leaving 10 bases of the junction unmatched. The CDR3 reads CAVQQGLRGYTF. The CDR3 bases are TGTGCCGTACAACAGGGGCTTCGTGGCTACACCTTC.

On this clone itself: Sequence at one end of the junction differs from germline and may be a read error. The chain couples TRBV7-9 to TRBJ1-1, with D possibly matching TRBD1 (5 bases). The CDR3 is 11 residues long. Germline V gives CDR1 SEHNR, CDR2 FQNEAQ (reference sequence). The CDR3 protein is CASSRTQDLPF. DNA of the CDR3: TGTGCCAGCAGCCGAACACAGGACCTTCCCTTT.

This clone is a singleton in its sample. The chain carries TRBV6-1 and TRBJ2-1, with a possible D match to TRBD1 (5 bases). The length of the CDR3 is 14 residues. V dropped 2 bases and J dropped 8 bases, with 13 bases sitting between them. In germline, CDR1 is MNHNS, CDR2 SASEGT. The CDR3 loop is CASSEWAGLDEQFF. Written as DNA, the CDR3 is TGTGCCAGCAGTGAATGGGCAGGGCTCGATGAGCAGTTCTTC.

This rearrangement joins TRBV7-6 to TRBJ2-3, with 9 positions matching TRBD1. The CDR3 has 17 residues. The J segment lost 3 bases and the V segment lost 2 bases, leaving 9 bases of the junction unmatched. Per the germline V gene, CDR1 is SGHVS and CDR2 is FNYEAQ. In DNA form, the CDR3 reads TGTGCCAGCAGCTTATTTTTGGGACAGGGCCCTACAGATACGCAGTATTTT. It translates to CASSLFLGQGPTDTQYF. Variable domain in full (rest from reference TRBV7-6 and TRBJ2-3): GAGVSQSPRYKVTKRGQDVALRCDPISGHVSLYWYRQALGQGPEFLTYFNYEAQQDKSGLPNDRFSAERPEGSISTLTIQRTEQRDSAMYRCASSLFLGQGPTDTQYFGPGTRLTVL.

The chain links TRBV19 to TRBJ2-1; TRBD1 matches 9 bases. J gave up 6 bases and V 3 bases, and 6 bases lay outside the gene matches. The germline V gene has CDR1 LNHDA and CDR2 SQIVND (reference sequence). The CDR3 spans 15 residues. The CDR3 DNA sequence: TGTGCCAGTAGTATCTCTGGGACAGGGTCCAATGAGCAGTTCTTC. It codes for CASSISGTGSNEQFF.

This clone was seen once. This rearrangement joins TRBV20-1 to TRBJ2-7, with a weak D call TRBD1 (5 bases). Trimming took 2 bases from V and 5 from J, leaving 7 bases between them. Germline V gene sequence: CDR1 DFQATT, CDR2 SNEGSKA (reference sequence). This CDR3 is built from 11 residues. As DNA, the CDR3 is TGCAGTGCTAGACAAGGGGACGAGCAGTACTTC. Its protein is CSARQGDEQYF.

The chain couples TRBV18 to TRBJ2-7; TRBD1 is a possible D gene (5 bases). The CDR3 contains 13 residues. Trimming left V 6 bases short and J 7 bases short, with 16 bases between. CDR1 and CDR2 from the germline V gene are KGHSH and LQKENI. The CDR3 DNA follows: TGTGCCAGCTCCCCGCAGCAGGGTAAGGAGCAGTACTTC. Translation: CASSPQQGKEQYF.

The rearrangement uses TRBV7-6 and TRBJ2-7; D perhaps matches TRBD2 (7 bases). Per germline, CDR1 SGHVS and CDR2 FNYEAQ. The CDR3 consists of 16 residues. The V gene lost 1 base and the J gene lost 6 bases, with 19 bases spanning the gap. Here the CDR3 reads CASSLVSGAGASEQYF. The CDR3 coding sequence is TGTGCCAGCAGCTTAGTATCGGGGGCGGGAGCCTCCGAGCAGTACTTC.

The chain employs TRBV10-2 and TRBJ1-1, with 7 bases lining up with TRBD1. V lost 10 bases, J lost 0 bases, and 8 bases stayed unmatched. The CDR3 has 14 amino acids. Germline CDR1 is WSHSY and CDR2 is SAAADI. CDR3 nucleotides: TGCGCCACCACGAACAGGGGCGTGAACACTGAAGCTTTCTTT. This encodes CATTNRGVNTEAFF.

The V call is TRBV18, the J call TRBJ2-7, with TRBD1 matching over 10 bases. The V segment lost 3 bases and the J segment 3 bases; nucleotides outside the gene matches: 11. The CDR3 totals 17 residues. CDR1 is KGHSH and CDR2 is LQKENI in the germline V gene. DNA for the CDR3: TGTGCCAGCTCACCCCCTCCGGGACAGGGGACCCTCTACGAGCAGTACTTC. The encoded protein is CASSPPPGQGTLYEQYF.

This rearrangement joins TRBV15 to TRBJ2-3; 10 nucleotides align to TRBD2. This CDR3 spans 14 amino acids. Unmatched junction bases numbered 5, after V lost 7 bases and J lost 4 bases. CDR1 and CDR2 from the germline V gene are LNHNV and YYDKDF (reference sequence). In DNA, the CDR3 is TGTGCCACCAACCTAGCGGGAGAGGCAGATACGCAGTATTTT. Translation: CATNLAGEADTQYF.

The CDR3 DNA reads TGTGCCAGCAGCCAGACCGGGGGCTCTGGAAACACCATATATTTT. Translating it yields CASSQTGGSGNTIYF. The V call is TRBV3-1 (or the pseudogene TRBV3-2), the J call TRBJ1-3; a weak D match, TRBD1 (5 bases). This CDR3 comprises 15 residues. Between the trimmed V and J ends, which lost 3 bases and 0 bases, there was a span of 9 bases. Per germline, CDR1 LGHDT and CDR2 YNNKEL (reference sequence).

The chain has TRBV7-2 and TRBJ2-7, with 10 bases lining up with TRBD2. Germline CDR1 SGHTA, CDR2 FQGNSA. After removal of 2 bases from V and 0 bases from J, the junction contained 4 bases not matched to a gene. This CDR3 spans 16 amino acids. The CDR3 DNA reads as TGTGCCAGCAGCTTACGGTCTAGCGGGGGCTCCTACGAGCAGTACTTC. Translating it yields CASSLRSSGGSYEQYF.

The gene calls are TRBV28 and TRBJ1-4; D is ambiguous. CDR3 length: 15 amino acids. The V end was cut by 6 bases, the J end by 7 bases, with 18 bases between. Germline V gene lookup returns CDR1 MDHEN and CDR2 SYDVKM. CDR3 region: CASRQSLPGGEKLFF. Written as DNA, the CDR3 is TGTGCCAGCAGGCAATCTCTCCCCGGCGGTGAAAAACTGTTTTTT.

The chain employs TRBV6-5 and TRBJ2-7, with 8 bases aligning to TRBD1. Germline CDR1 reads MNHEY; CDR2 reads SVGAGI. CDR3 length: 15 residues. The V and J ends lost 6 bases and 7 bases, in that order; junction bases with no gene match: 14. Here the CDR3 reads CASRKSGTGLREQYF. CDR3 nucleotides: TGTGCCAGCAGAAAGTCCGGGACAGGACTCCGGGAGCAGTACTTC.

This clone was picked up a small number of times. The chain employs TRBV6-4 and TRBJ2-5, with a tentative D call TRBD2 (6 bases). Trimming pared 7 bases from V and 1 base from J, leaving 10 bases between. In germline, CDR1 is MRHNA, CDR2 SNTAGT. There are 13 residues in the CDR3. In nucleotides, the CDR3 is TGTGCCAGCACCCGGGACTCCCAAGAGACCCAGTACTTC. It yields the protein CASTRDSQETQYF.

This clone has more than one count but fewer than ten. V and J are TRBV5-6 and TRBJ1-5; D is perhaps TRBD1 (5 bases). The CDR3 covers 14 residues. Trimming stripped 4 bases from V and 3 bases from J, with 11 bases between. The germline CDR1 and CDR2 sequences are SGHDT and YYEEEE. The CDR3 sequence: CASSKGVVNQPQHF. CDR3 DNA: TGTGCCAGCAGCAAAGGGGTGGTCAATCAGCCCCAGCATTTT. Complete variable domain (other parts from reference TRBV5-6 and TRBJ1-5): DAGVTQSPTHLIKTRGQQVTLRCSPKSGHDTVSWYQQALGQGPQFIFQYYEEEERQRGNFPDRFSGHQFPNYSSELNVNALLLGDSALYLCASSKGVVNQPQHFGDGTRLSIL.

The chain couples TRBV30 to TRBJ2-7, with 9 bases identical to TRBD2. CDR1 is GTSNPN, CDR2 SVGIG, per germline (reference sequence). This CDR3 contains 13 residues. Germline trimming cut 6 bases from V and 0 bases from J; bases unmatched to any gene: 3. CDR3 coding DNA: TGTGCCTGTAGCGGGAGCCCCTCCTACGAGCAGTACTTC. It codes for CACSGSPSYEQYF.

The chain is built from TRBV19 and TRBJ2-3; the D gene is possibly TRBD2 (6 bases). Germline V gene lookup returns CDR1 LNHDA and CDR2 SQIVND (reference sequence). The CDR3 has 15 amino acids. Trimming cost V 3 bases and J 7 bases, with 17 bases left between them. The CDR3 reads CASSMSGTSMNTQYF. CDR3 DNA sequence: TGTGCCAGTAGTATGTCTGGGACTTCGATGAATACGCAGTATTTT.

The rearrangement links TRBV28 to TRBJ2-1; 8 positions agree with TRBD2. The CDR3 is 16 amino acids. Germline V gene lookup returns CDR1 MDHEN and CDR2 SYDVKM. V gave up 5 bases and J gave up 6 bases; unmatched junction bases: 12. The CDR3 reads CASSPLPSGRRNEQFF. CDR3 bases: TGTGCCAGCAGTCCCCTCCCAAGCGGGAGACGCAATGAGCAGTTCTTC.

This clone has only one observation. The chain links TRBV5-5 to TRBJ2-5; 11 bases fit TRBD1. Germline assignment: CDR1 SGHKS and CDR2 YYEKEE (reference sequence). V trimming: 3 bases; J trimming: 4 bases; junction bases outside the gene matches: 5. The CDR3 extends over 15 amino acids. For the CDR3, the DNA is TGTGCCAGCAGCTCCGGGACAGGGGGTCTAGAGACCCAGTACTTC. Protein: CASSSGTGGLETQYF. The full variable domain, completed using reference TRBV5-5 and TRBJ2-5, is DAGVTQSPTHLIKTRGQQVTLRCSPISGHKSVSWYQQVLGQGPQFIFQYYEKEERGRGNFPDRFSARQFPNYSSELNVNALLLGDSALYLCASSSGTGGLETQYFGPGTRLLVL.

The chain carries TRBV9 and TRBJ2-7; the match to TRBD2 covers 11 bases. Trimming took 9 bases from V and 2 from J; bases not matched to a gene: 22. This CDR3 spans 19 amino acids. The germline V gene has CDR1 SGDLS and CDR2 YYNGEE. CDR3 region: CATTRSLSGTSGRPYEQYF. The CDR3, as DNA: TGTGCCACCACGCGATCTTTATCCGGGACTAGCGGCAGACCCTACGAGCAGTACTTC.

The chain is built from TRBV20-1 and TRBJ1-4; D gene uncertain. CDR1 and CDR2 from the germline V gene are DFQATT and SNEGSKA (reference sequence). This CDR3 comprises 11 residues. V was trimmed by 5 bases and J by 2 bases, leaving 3 bases between them. This chain's CDR3 is CSASTNEKLFF. For the CDR3, the DNA is TGCAGTGCTTCTACTAATGAAAAACTGTTTTTT.